This TCR beta chain was sequenced during a study of cytomegalovirus exposure and HLA in healthy donors. Study context: Prior work identified under 130 million unique TCR beta sequences in approximately 200 million T cells.

PCR involved 60 Vbeta and 13 Jbeta primers. Clones were read by immunoSEQ multiplex PCR, and TCRdb kept only the in-frame ones, dropping some. Among about 220,000 clones, less than 85% were seen once, and the ten largest hold 0.6% to 0.7%. The CDR3 contains 16 residues. Trimming removed 5 bases at V and 3 bases at J, with 17 bases between. CDR1 and CDR2 (germline): SGHAT, FQNNGV. The V gene is TRBV11-2, the J gene TRBJ1-5, with D possibly matching TRBD1 (5 bases). The TCR sequence derives from a young man in good health and CMV-seronegative. The sequenced material came from PBMCs. DNA of the CDR3: TGTGCCAGCAGCCCTCAGGGAGGGGTGAACAATCAGCCCCAGCATTTT. Its protein is CASSPQGGVNNQPQHF. The full variable domain, completed using reference TRBV11-2 and TRBJ1-5, is EAGVAQSPRYKIIEKRQSVAFWCNPISGHATLYWYQQILGQGPKLLIQFQNNGVVDDSQLPKDRFSAERLKGVDSTLKIQPAKLEDSAVYLCASSPQGGVNNQPQHFGDGTRLSIL.